This T cell receptor (beta chain) is drawn from a study of cytomegalovirus exposure and HLA in healthy donors. In the study overall: Samples from HLA-typed donors yielded about 85 million unique TCRs in an early data release. Overall study results and limits: Cytomegalovirus status was reportedly diagnosed by the classifier with high specificity and sensitivity. TRBV6-2, TRBV6-3 and some other V segments were excluded as indistinguishable.

PCR employed 60 Vbeta and 13 Jbeta primers. Sequencing used immunoSEQ multiplex PCR; TCRdb keeps in-frame clones, though not all of them. The table records around 100,000 clones, 79% of them present only once. The CDR3 loop spans 14 amino acids. From germline, CDR1 is KGHSH and CDR2 LQKENI. Trimming shortened V by 6 bases and J by 2 bases, and 13 bases separated the two germline ends. The donors were healthy bone marrow donors. About this clone: What it binds is unknown.

This chain joins TRBV18 and TRBJ2-5, with D perhaps TRBD2 (5 bases). The TCR was taken from a female donor in good health and CMV-seropositive. The sample consisted of PBMCs. The CDR3 loop reads CASSLVTGQETQYF. The DNA for the CDR3 is TGTGCCAGCTCCCTCGTGACGGGGCAAGAGACCCAGTACTTC.